This T cell receptor (beta chain) was sequenced during a study of blood T cells in healthy people across ages. Then a second PCR, running about 6 to 11 cycles, was carried out with a sample-barcoded 5' primer and a J-beta primer mix. TCRdb redid the calling of the 5' RACE reads with MiXCR, one entry per CDR3 protein. The data contain fewer than 1.5 million distinct CDR3 sequences, 42% of them singletons. The TCR originated in a woman aged 18-29 years in good health. Input material: blood.

The CDR3 is CASSLVGGQGANEQFF. CDR3 DNA sequence: TGCGCCAGCAGCTTGGTAGGGGGACAGGGGGCCAATGAGCAGTTCTTC. This chain joins TRBV5-1 and TRBJ2-1, with TRBD1 matching 12 bases. Germline V gene lookup returns CDR1 SGHRS and CDR2 YFSETQ. The V segment lost 0 bases and the J segment 6 bases; nucleotides outside the gene matches: 4. The CDR3 sequence is 16 residues long.